Listed below are T cell receptor beta chains from one sample, sequenced in a study of blood T cells in healthy people across ages. One entry per CDR3 protein, called by TCRdb with MiXCR from the 5' RACE reads. The sample records about 730,000 distinct CDR3 sequences, 40% to 45% being singletons. The specimen sequenced was blood. The receptors come from a woman aged 60-75 years in good health. Each CDR3 is given with its conserved first and last residue. A D gene is named only where the DNA matches it firmly. The size field is filled for only some rows; it gives once, few, many or a size class.

-,TRBV7-3,TRBD2,TRBJ2-7,CASSSGLAAYNEQYF,TGTGCCAGCAGCTCTGGACTAGCGGCATACAATGAGCAGTACTTC
-,TRBV20-1,TRBD2,TRBJ2-1,CSASLAGGNYNEQFF,TGCAGTGCTTCTTTAGCGGGGGGGAACTACAATGAGCAGTTCTTC
-,TRBV5-1,TRBD2,TRBJ2-1,CASSTLTSGNEQFF,TGCGCCAGCAGCACCCTCACTAGCGGCAATGAGCAGTTCTTC
many,TRBV5-1,TRBD2,TRBJ2-1,CASSLALAGEIEQFF,TGCGCCAGCAGCTTGGCGTTAGCGGGGGAAATTGAGCAGTTCTTC
few,TRBV24-1,TRBD1,TRBJ1-1,CATSDGQAATEAFF,TGTGCCACCAGTGACGGACAGGCGGCCACTGAAGCTTTCTTT
-,TRBV20-1,-,TRBJ1-4,CSEPDQEKLFF,TGCAGTGAACCGGACCAGGAAAAACTGTTTTTT
few,TRBV12-3/TRBV12-4,-,TRBJ2-2,CASSFPRDNTGELFF,TGTGCCAGCAGTTTTCCGCGGGACAACACCGGGGAGCTGTTTTTT
once,TRBV4-1,TRBD2,TRBJ2-3,CASSQDLGASGSSTDTQYF,TGCGCCAGCAGCCAAGATCTTGGTGCTAGCGGGAGTAGCACAGATACGCAGTATTTT
few,TRBV20-1,-,TRBJ2-1,CSARDGNYNEQFF,TGCAGTGCTAGAGATGGAAACTACAATGAGCAGTTCTTC
-,TRBV13,-,TRBJ2-7,CASSSAGRRGVEQYF,TGTGCCAGCAGCTCAGCCGGGAGAAGAGGAGTCGAGCAGTACTTC
many,TRBV24-1,-,TRBJ2-7,CATSDAGAHSYEQYF,TGTGCCACCAGTGATGCAGGGGCCCATTCCTACGAGCAGTACTTC
-,TRBV7-2,-,TRBJ1-5,CASSPTGPGQPQHF,TGTGCCAGCAGCCCCACAGGGCCGGGTCAGCCCCAGCATTTT
few,TRBV9,-,TRBJ2-4,CASSVAGAKNIQYF,TGTGCCAGCAGCGTAGCCGGAGCCAAAAACATTCAGTACTTC
few,TRBV3-1,-,TRBJ1-2,CASSQDLDIPSGYTF,TGTGCCAGCAGCCAAGATCTGGACATTCCGTCCGGCTACACCTTC
-,TRBV20-1,-,TRBJ1-5,CSAGEGGRDRNQPQHF,TGCAGTGCTGGAGAGGGGGGCCGGGACCGTAATCAGCCCCAGCATTTT
once,TRBV7-3,-,TRBJ2-2,CASSLNSPGDTGELFF,TGTGCCAGCAGCTTAAACAGCCCGGGTGACACCGGGGAGCTGTTTTTT
many,TRBV12-3/TRBV12-4,-,TRBJ2-6,CASSLGTAASGANVLTF,TGTGCCAGCAGTTTAGGGACAGCTGCCTCTGGGGCCAACGTCCTGACTTTC
many,TRBV18,TRBD1,TRBJ2-7,CASSPPQGNGEQYF,TGTGCCAGCTCACCACCACAGGGGAATGGCGAGCAGTACTTC
few,TRBV20-1,TRBD2,TRBJ2-5,CSATYSGSYNEQYF,TGCAGTGCTACCTATAGCGGGTCATACAATGAGCAGTACTTC
once,TRBV12-3/TRBV12-4,-,TRBJ2-1,CAIVAGRANNEQFF,TGTGCCATCGTGGCGGGTAGAGCAAACAATGAGCAGTTCTTC
once,TRBV20-1,TRBD2,TRBJ2-1,CSARLAGSSPGSNEQFF,TGCAGTGCTAGGCTAGCGGGATCCTCTCCTGGCTCCAATGAGCAGTTCTTC
-,TRBV27,-,TRBJ2-3,CATRGVVGPDTQYF,TGTGCCACCAGAGGGGTGGTCGGCCCAGATACGCAGTATTTT